The rows below give T cell receptor beta chains drawn from one sample of a study of OX40 agonist ivuxolimab in advanced cancers. Here immunoSEQ multiplex PCR was the method, and the copy in TCRdb shows in-frame clones only, minus some. This table holds approximately 59,000 clones, about 81% found once. Specimen: CD4+ or CD8+ T cells sorted from blood, collected in a trial of the OX40 agonist ivuxolimab. The source of these receptors is an adult with an advanced solid tumor such as melanoma, head and neck, liver or kidney cancer. The CDR3 runs from the conserved cysteine through the conserved F or W. A D gene is named only where the DNA matches it firmly. Size tells how often a clone was seen (once, few, many) or the class of an expanded clone, and some rows leave it out.

V	size	D	J	DNA	CDR3
TRBV10-1	-	-	TRBJ2-5	TGCGCCAGCAGCCGAGTTGGGGTCCACGAGACCCAGTACTTC	CASSRVGVHETQYF
TRBV5-1	-	TRBD1	TRBJ1-5	TGCGCCAGCAGCTTGGCGGGACAGGGGAATCAGCCCCAGCATTTT	CASSLAGQGNQPQHF
TRBV29-1	few	TRBD1	TRBJ1-1	TGCAGCGTCCATACAGGGGATACTGAAGCTTTCTTT	CSVHTGDTEAFF
TRBV14	-	TRBD2	TRBJ2-3	TGTGCCAGCAGCCAAGGGGGAGGGGCGGTAAATACGCAGTATTTT	CASSQGGGAVNTQYF
TRBV2	-	TRBD2	TRBJ2-7	TGTGCCAGCAGTGAGGGACTAGCGAGGGGCGAGCAGTACTTC	CASSEGLARGEQYF
TRBV29-1	-	-	TRBJ1-1	TGCAGCGTTCACACAGGAGCGTTGAACACTGAAGCTTTCTTT	CSVHTGALNTEAFF
TRBV6-4	-	-	TRBJ2-1	TGTGCCAGCAGTGACTCCCCGGCGGGCTACAATGAGCAGTTCTTC	CASSDSPAGYNEQFF
TRBV5-1	-	-	TRBJ1-1	TGCGCCAGCAGCAAGGGCGGAACAATGAACACTGAAGCTTTCTTT	CASSKGGTMNTEAFF
TRBV6-5	-	-	TRBJ1-2	TGTGCCAGTAGAGAGAATGGGGTATACTATGGCTACACCTTC	CASRENGVYYGYTF
TRBV7-9	-	-	TRBJ2-7	TGTGCCAGCAGCTCTATACGGGACCCTACCTACTCCTACGAGCAGTACTTC	CASSSIRDPTYSYEQYF
TRBV25-1	-	-	TRBJ1-1	TGTGCCAGCAGTGTGGGGAGTTACACTGAAGCTTTCTTT	CASSVGSYTEAFF
TRBV28	-	TRBD1	TRBJ2-1	TGTGCCAGCAGAAAGACAGGGGGAGATGAGCAGTTCTTC	CASRKTGGDEQFF
TRBV11-2	-	-	TRBJ2-5	TGTGCCAGCAGCTCCCTACTAGCTGACCAAGAGACCCAGTACTTC	CASSSLLADQETQYF
TRBV28	-	-	TRBJ2-7	TGTGCCAGCAGGCCACGGGGGAGGGGGTACGAGCAGTACTTC	CASRPRGRGYEQYF
TRBV5-1	-	TRBD1	TRBJ1-2	TGCGCCAGCAGCCCCTATTCAACAGGGGAAGGGAATGGCTACACCTTC	CASSPYSTGEGNGYTF
TRBV19	once	-	TRBJ1-1	TGTGCCAGTAGTATCGGCCTGCGGAACACTGAAGCTTTCTTT	CASSIGLRNTEAFF